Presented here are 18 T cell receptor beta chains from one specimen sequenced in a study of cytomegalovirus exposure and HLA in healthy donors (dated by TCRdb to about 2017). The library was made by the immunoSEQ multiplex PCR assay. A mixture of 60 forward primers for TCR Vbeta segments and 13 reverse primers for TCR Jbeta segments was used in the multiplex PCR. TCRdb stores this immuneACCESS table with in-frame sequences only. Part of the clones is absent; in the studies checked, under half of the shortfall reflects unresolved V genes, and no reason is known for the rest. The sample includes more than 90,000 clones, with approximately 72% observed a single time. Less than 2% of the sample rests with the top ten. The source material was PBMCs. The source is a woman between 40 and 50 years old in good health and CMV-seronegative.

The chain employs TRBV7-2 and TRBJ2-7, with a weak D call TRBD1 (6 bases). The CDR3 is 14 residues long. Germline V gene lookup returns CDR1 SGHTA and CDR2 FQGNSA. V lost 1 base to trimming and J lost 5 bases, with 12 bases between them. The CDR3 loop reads CASSLVQGLHEQYF. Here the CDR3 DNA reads TGTGCCAGCAGCTTAGTGCAGGGGCTGCACGAGCAGTACTTC.

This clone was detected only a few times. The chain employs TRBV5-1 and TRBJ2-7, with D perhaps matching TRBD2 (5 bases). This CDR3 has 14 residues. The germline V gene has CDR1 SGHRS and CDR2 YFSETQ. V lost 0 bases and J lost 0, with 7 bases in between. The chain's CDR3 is CASSLAGSSYEQYF. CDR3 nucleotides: TGCGCCAGCAGCTTGGCTGGGAGCTCCTACGAGCAGTACTTC.

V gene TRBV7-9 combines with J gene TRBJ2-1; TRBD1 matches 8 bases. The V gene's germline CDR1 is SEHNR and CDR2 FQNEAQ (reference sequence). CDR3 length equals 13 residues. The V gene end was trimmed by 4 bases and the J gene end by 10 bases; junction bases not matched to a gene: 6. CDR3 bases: TGTGCCAGCAGCTCAGGACAGGGCGGAGAGCAGTTCTTC. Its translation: CASSSGQGGEQFF.

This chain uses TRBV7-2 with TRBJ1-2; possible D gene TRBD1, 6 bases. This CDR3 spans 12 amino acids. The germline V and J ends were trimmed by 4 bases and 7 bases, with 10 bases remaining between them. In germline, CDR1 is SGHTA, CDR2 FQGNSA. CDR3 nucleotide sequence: TGTGCCAGCAGCTCGACAGGTCGTGGCTACACCTTC. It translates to CASSSTGRGYTF.

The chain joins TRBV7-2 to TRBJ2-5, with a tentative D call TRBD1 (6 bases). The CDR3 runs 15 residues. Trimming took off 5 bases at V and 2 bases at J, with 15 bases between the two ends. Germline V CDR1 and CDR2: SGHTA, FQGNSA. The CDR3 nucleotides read TGTGCCAGCAGCCGTGGGGGCAGGGTACAAGAGACCCAGTACTTC. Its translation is CASSRGGRVQETQYF.

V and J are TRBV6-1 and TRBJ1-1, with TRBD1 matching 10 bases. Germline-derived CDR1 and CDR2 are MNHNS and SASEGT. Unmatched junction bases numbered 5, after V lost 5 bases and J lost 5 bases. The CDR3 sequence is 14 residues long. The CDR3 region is CASSRQGARTEAFF. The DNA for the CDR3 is TGTGCCAGCAGTCGACAGGGGGCGAGGACTGAAGCTTTCTTT.

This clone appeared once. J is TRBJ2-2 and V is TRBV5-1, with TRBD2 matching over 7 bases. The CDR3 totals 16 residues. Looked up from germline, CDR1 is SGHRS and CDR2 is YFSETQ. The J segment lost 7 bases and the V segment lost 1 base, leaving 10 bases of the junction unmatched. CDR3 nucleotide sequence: TGCGCCAGCAGCTTGACTAGCGATCGTAGACACGGGGAGCTGTTTTTT. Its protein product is CASSLTSDRRHGELFF.

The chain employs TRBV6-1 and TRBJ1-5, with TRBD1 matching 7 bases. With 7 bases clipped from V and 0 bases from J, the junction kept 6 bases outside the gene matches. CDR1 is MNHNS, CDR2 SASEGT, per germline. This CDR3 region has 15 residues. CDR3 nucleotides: TGTGCCAGCACCTGGACAGGCGATAGCAATCAGCCCCAGCATTTT. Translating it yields CASTWTGDSNQPQHF.

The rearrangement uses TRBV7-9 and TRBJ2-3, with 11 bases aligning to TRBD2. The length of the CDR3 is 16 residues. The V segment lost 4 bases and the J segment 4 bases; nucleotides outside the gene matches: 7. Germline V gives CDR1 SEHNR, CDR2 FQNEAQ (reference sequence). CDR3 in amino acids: CASSSLAGGSSDTQYF. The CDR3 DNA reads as TGTGCCAGCAGCTCCTTAGCGGGAGGGAGCTCAGATACGCAGTATTTT.

In DNA form, the CDR3 reads TGTGCCAGCGGGACAGGGAGGTATGGCTACACCTTC. Translating it yields CASGTGRYGYTF. V is TRBV6-6 and J is TRBJ1-2; TRBD1 agrees at 9 bases. The CDR3 spans 12 residues. J lost 5 bases, V lost 8 bases, and 3 bases had no gene match. The germline V gene encodes CDR1 MNHNY and CDR2 SVGAGI (reference sequence).

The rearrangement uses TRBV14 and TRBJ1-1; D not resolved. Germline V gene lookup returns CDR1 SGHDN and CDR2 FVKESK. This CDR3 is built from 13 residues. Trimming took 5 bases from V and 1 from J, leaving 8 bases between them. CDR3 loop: CASSSTRNTEAFF. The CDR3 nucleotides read TGTGCCAGCAGCTCGACAAGGAACACTGAAGCTTTCTTT.

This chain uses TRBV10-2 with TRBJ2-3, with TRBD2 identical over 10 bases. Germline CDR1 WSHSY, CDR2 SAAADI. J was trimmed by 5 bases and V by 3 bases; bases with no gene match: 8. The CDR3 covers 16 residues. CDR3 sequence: CASSELAGKDGDTQYF. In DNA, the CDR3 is TGCGCCAGCAGTGAACTAGCGGGGAAGGATGGAGATACGCAGTATTTT.

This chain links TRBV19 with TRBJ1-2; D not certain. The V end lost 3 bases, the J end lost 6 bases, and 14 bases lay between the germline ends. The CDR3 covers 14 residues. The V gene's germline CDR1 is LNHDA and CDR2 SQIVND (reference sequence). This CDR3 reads CASSIDREGHGYTF. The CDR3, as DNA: TGTGCCAGTAGTATCGACCGGGAAGGACATGGCTACACCTTC. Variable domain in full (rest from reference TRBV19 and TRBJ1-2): DGGITQSPKYLFRKEGQNVTLSCEQNLNHDAMYWYRQDPGQGLRLIYYSQIVNDFQKGDIAEGYSVSREKKESFPLTVTSAQKNPTAFYLCASSIDREGHGYTFGSGTRLTVV.

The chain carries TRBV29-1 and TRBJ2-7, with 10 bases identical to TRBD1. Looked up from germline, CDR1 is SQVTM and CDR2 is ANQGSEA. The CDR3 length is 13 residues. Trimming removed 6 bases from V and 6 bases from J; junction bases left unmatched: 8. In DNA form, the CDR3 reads TGCAGCGTCCGAATGACAGGGGGCGGCGAGCAGTACTTC. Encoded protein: CSVRMTGGGEQYF.

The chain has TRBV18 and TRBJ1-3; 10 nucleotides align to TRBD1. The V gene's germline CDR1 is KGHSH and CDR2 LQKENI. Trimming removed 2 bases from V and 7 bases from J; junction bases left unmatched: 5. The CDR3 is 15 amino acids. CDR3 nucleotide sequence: TGTGCCAGCTCACCATCTTTGGACAGGGGGAACACCATATATTTT. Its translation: CASSPSLDRGNTIYF.

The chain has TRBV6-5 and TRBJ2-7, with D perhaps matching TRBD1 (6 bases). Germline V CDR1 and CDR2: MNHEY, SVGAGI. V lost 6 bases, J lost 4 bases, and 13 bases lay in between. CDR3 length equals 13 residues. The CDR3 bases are TGTGCCAGCAGAGGAGAGGGGGATTACGAGCAGTACTTC. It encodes CASRGEGDYEQYF.

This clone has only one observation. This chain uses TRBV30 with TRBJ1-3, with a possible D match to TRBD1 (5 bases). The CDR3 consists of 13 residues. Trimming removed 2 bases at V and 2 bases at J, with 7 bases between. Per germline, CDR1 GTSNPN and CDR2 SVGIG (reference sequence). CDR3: CAWSWGAGNTIYF. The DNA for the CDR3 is TGTGCCTGGAGTTGGGGGGCTGGAAACACCATATATTTT.

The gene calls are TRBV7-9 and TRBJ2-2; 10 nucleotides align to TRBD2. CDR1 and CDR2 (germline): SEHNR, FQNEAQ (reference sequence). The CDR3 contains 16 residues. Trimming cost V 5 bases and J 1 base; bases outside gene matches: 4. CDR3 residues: CASSKTSGQNTGELFF. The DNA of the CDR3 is TGTGCCAGCAGCAAGACTAGCGGGCAGAACACCGGGGAGCTGTTTTTT.